Listed below are T cell receptor beta chains from one sample, sequenced in a study of OX40 agonist ivuxolimab in advanced cancers. Data came from immunoSEQ multiplex PCR; TCRdb stores just in-frame clones and leaves some out. The repertoire holds tens of thousands of clones, 80% to 90% seen once, with 0.69% in the top ten. The input for sequencing was CD4+ or CD8+ T cells sorted from blood, taken in a trial of the OX40 agonist ivuxolimab. The receptor source for this set is an adult with an advanced solid tumor such as melanoma, head and neck, liver or kidney cancer. CDR3s include the opening cysteine and the closing phenylalanine or tryptophan. The D gene is left open where the match is weak. Clone size is shown for a subset of rows, as once, few, many or a class of expanded clone.

>NA|NA|TRBV7-2|TRBJ1-3
TGTGCCAGCACCGGGACTATCTCTGGAAACACCATATATTTT
CASTGTISGNTIYF
>NA|NA|TRBV7-8|TRBJ1-2
TGTGCCAGCAGCACAGAGAGGGGTGACTATGGCTACACCTTC
CASSTERGDYGYTF
>NA|NA|TRBV11-3|TRBJ1-3
TGTGCCAGCAGCTTAGCGGCCGGAGGGGGCTCTGGAAACACCATATATTTT
CASSLAAGGGSGNTIYF
>NA|NA|TRBV6-5|TRBJ1-6
TGTGCCAGCAGTTACACGGGGGAATCCTATAATTCACCCCTCCACTTT
CASSYTGESYNSPLHF
>many|NA|TRBV18|TRBJ1-6
TGTGCCAGCTCACCATTTGCCCTACTTGGTAATTCACCCCTCCACTTT
CASSPFALLGNSPLHF
>NA|NA|TRBV6-6|TRBJ1-6
TGTGCCAGCAGACAGGGTGCTTCACCCCTCCACTTT
CASRQGASPLHF
>NA|TRBD1|TRBV5-1|TRBJ2-2
TGCGCCAGCAGCTTGGAACCACAGGGGGCGAACACCGGGGAGCTGTTTTTT
CASSLEPQGANTGELFF
>NA|NA|TRBV11-3|TRBJ2-5
TGTGCCAGCAGCTTAGGAGGGGCAGGGCAAGAGACCCAGTACTTC
CASSLGGAGQETQYF
>few|NA|TRBV2|TRBJ1-2
TGTGCCAGCAGCGGATACTCGGGGGGCTACACCTTC
CASSGYSGGYTF
>NA|TRBD1|TRBV27|TRBJ2-3
TGTGCCAGCCACAGGGACAGTTTTTCGGATACGCAGTATTTT
CASHRDSFSDTQYF
>NA|NA|TRBV5-1|TRBJ2-7
TGCGCCAGCAGCTCGGGACACCCGTCCGAGCAGTACTTC
CASSSGHPSEQYF
>NA|NA|TRBV7-9|TRBJ2-5
TGTGCCAGCAGCTTAGCACTCGCAGGGCAAGAGACCCAGTACTTC
CASSLALAGQETQYF
>NA|NA|TRBV5-4|TRBJ2-1
TGTGCCAGCAGCTCCCCTAGCGACTCCTACAATGAGCAGTTCTTC
CASSSPSDSYNEQFF
>NA|TRBD2|TRBV27|TRBJ2-7
TGTGCCAGCAGAATCAAGGGGCTAGCGGGGCCTGGCTACTCCTACGAGCAGTACTTC
CASRIKGLAGPGYSYEQYF
>NA|TRBD1|TRBV10-2|TRBJ2-7
TGCGCCAGCAGCCCACTCACGCCGGGACAGGGGACCGAGCAGTACTTC
CASSPLTPGQGTEQYF
>NA|NA|TRBV27|TRBJ1-6
TGTGCCAGCAGTTTTAGGGCCCGTAATTCACCCCTCCACTTT
CASSFRARNSPLHF
>NA|TRBD1|TRBV6-4|TRBJ1-2
TGTGCCAGCAGGGGTAACAGGGGGCGGAACTATGGCTACACCTTC
CASRGNRGRNYGYTF
>NA|NA|TRBV7-6|TRBJ1-1
TGTGCCAGCAGCCCCAGCGTCAACACTGAAGCTTTCTTT
CASSPSVNTEAFF
>NA|TRBD2|TRBV5-1|TRBJ2-7
TGCGCCAGCAGCTTGACTAGCGGGGGATCCTACGAGCAGTACTTC
CASSLTSGGSYEQYF
>NA|NA|TRBV5-4|TRBJ1-1
TGTGCCAGCAGCTTGGCCCTTCGGCCGGGGGTAAACACTGAAGCTTTCTTT
CASSLALRPGVNTEAFF
>NA|NA|TRBV21-1|TRBJ2-7
TGTGCCAGCAGCTCGCGACAGGGGACATACTACGAGCAGTACTTC
CASSSRQGTYYEQYF
>NA|NA|TRBV5-8|TRBJ1-6
TGTGCCAGCAGCTTGGGGGGCATCGGAAGCTCCTATAATTCACCCCTCCACTTT
CASSLGGIGSSYNSPLHF
>NA|NA|TRBV6-6|TRBJ1-5
TGTGCCAGCAGTTCCTTAGGGACGCGCAATCAGCCCCAGCATTTT
CASSSLGTRNQPQHF
>NA|NA|TRBV20-1|TRBJ2-7
TGCAGTGCTAGCGAGGGCTACGAGCAGTACTTC
CSASEGYEQYF
>once|NA|TRBV9|TRBJ2-7
TGTGCCAGCAGCGTAGGGGCAGGCCTCTACGAGCAGTACTTC
CASSVGAGLYEQYF
>NA|NA|TRBV5-6|TRBJ2-3
TGTGCCAGCAGCTTGGCCTGGCTAGCTGACACAGATACGCAGTATTTT
CASSLAWLADTDTQYF
>NA|NA|TRBV6-5|TRBJ1-3
TGTGCCAGCAGTTACTCCGGGATAGATGGAAACACCATATATTTT
CASSYSGIDGNTIYF
>once|NA|TRBV5-1|TRBJ2-7
TGCGCCAGCAGCTTGGCTATAGGTTTGGGCGAGCAGTACTTC
CASSLAIGLGEQYF
>NA|NA|TRBV7-9|TRBJ2-7
TGTGCCAGCAGCAAAACAGGGGGGGTCCCCTACGAGCAGTACTTC
CASSKTGGVPYEQYF
>NA|NA|TRBV5-4|TRBJ1-3
TGTGCCAGCAGCTCCAAAGCTGGGTCTGGAAACACCATATATTTT
CASSSKAGSGNTIYF
>NA|NA|TRBV27|TRBJ1-5
TGTGCCAGCAGTTTCGGACAGTTCAATCAGCCCCAGCATTTT
CASSFGQFNQPQHF
>NA|NA|TRBV2|TRBJ2-1
TGTGCCAGCACCGAACGTGGGGAATCCTACAATGAGCAGTTCTTC
CASTERGESYNEQFF
>NA|NA|TRBV10-1|TRBJ2-3
TGCGCCAGCCGACGTAATCGAGCAGAGGGTACTACTAGCACAGATACGCAGTATTTT
CASRRNRAEGTTSTDTQYF
>NA|TRBD2|TRBV19|TRBJ2-1
TGTGCCAGTACCGAAGCGGGGGCGAGCTCCTACAATGAGCAGTTCTTC
CASTEAGASSYNEQFF
>NA|NA|TRBV11-3|TRBJ2-1
TGTGCCAGCAGCCAAACGCCGGGACTTGAGCAGTTCTTC
CASSQTPGLEQFF
>NA|TRBD1|TRBV5-4|TRBJ1-1
TGTGCCAGCAGCACACAGACAGGGTCGGAGGCTGAAGCTTTCTTT
CASSTQTGSEAEAFF
>NA|TRBD2|TRBV2|TRBJ2-7
TGTGCCAGCAGTATTTTAGCGGGGGGGGTCAACGAGCAGTACTTC
CASSILAGGVNEQYF
>once|NA|TRBV27|TRBJ1-2
TGTGCCAGCCTAAGCGCTAACTATGGCTACACCTTC
CASLSANYGYTF
>once|NA|TRBV28|TRBJ1-2
TGTGCCACCCGGCAGAACTATGGCTACACCTTC
CATRQNYGYTF
>NA|NA|TRBV6-5|TRBJ2-1
TGTGCCAGCACCAAGGTTGGACTCTACAATGAGCAGTTCTTC
CASTKVGLYNEQFF
>NA|TRBD1|TRBV25-1|TRBJ1-1
TGTGCCAGCAGCGGGTGGAAAGGGGGCGAAGCTTTCTTT
CASSGWKGGEAFF
>NA|NA|TRBV6-1|TRBJ2-2
TGTGCCAGCAGTGAAGGACCTGACACCGGGGAGCTGTTTTTT
CASSEGPDTGELFF
>NA|NA|TRBV6-1|TRBJ1-2
TGTGCCAGCAGTGATCAGGGAAAATATGGCTACACCTTC
CASSDQGKYGYTF
>NA|NA|TRBV29-1|TRBJ1-2
TGCAGCGTTGCTTCTGACTATGGCTACACCTTC
CSVASDYGYTF
>few|NA|TRBV7-8|TRBJ1-4
TGTGCCAGCAGCTTAAGAGGCGGAGGTGAAAAACTGTTTTTT
CASSLRGGGEKLFF
>NA|NA|TRBV6-1|TRBJ2-7
TGTGCCAGCAGTGAGGCTGCCGGGATCCAAACCTACGAGCAGTACTTC
CASSEAAGIQTYEQYF
>few|NA|TRBV4-1|TRBJ2-2
TGCGCCAGCAGCCAAGAACCTAGCTTACCCGGGGAGCTGTTTTTT
CASSQEPSLPGELFF
>NA|TRBD1|TRBV11-3|TRBJ2-7
TGTGCCAGCAGCCCCCGGGACAGCTCCTACGAGCAGTACTTC
CASSPRDSSYEQYF
>NA|NA|TRBV5-6|TRBJ2-3
TGTGCCAGCAGCCACTTAAACACAGATACGCAGTATTTT
CASSHLNTDTQYF
>NA|NA|TRBV15|TRBJ2-4
TGTGCCACCAGCAGACCTACCTCAAACATTCAGTACTTC
CATSRPTSNIQYF
>once|NA|TRBV11-1|TRBJ2-2
TGTGCCAGCAGCTTAGTTCAGCGCACCGGGGAGCTGTTTTTT
CASSLVQRTGELFF
>NA|NA|TRBV6-6|TRBJ1-4
TGTGCCAGCAGTTACGACGCAGGGCGCAGGGAAAAACTGTTTTTT
CASSYDAGRREKLFF
>NA|TRBD1|TRBV28|TRBJ1-1
TGTGCCACGGTACCGACAGGGAGGAACACTGAAGCTTTCTTT
CATVPTGRNTEAFF
>NA|NA|TRBV27|TRBJ1-2
TGTGCCAGCAGTCCCGGGCTTAACTATGGCTACACCTTC
CASSPGLNYGYTF